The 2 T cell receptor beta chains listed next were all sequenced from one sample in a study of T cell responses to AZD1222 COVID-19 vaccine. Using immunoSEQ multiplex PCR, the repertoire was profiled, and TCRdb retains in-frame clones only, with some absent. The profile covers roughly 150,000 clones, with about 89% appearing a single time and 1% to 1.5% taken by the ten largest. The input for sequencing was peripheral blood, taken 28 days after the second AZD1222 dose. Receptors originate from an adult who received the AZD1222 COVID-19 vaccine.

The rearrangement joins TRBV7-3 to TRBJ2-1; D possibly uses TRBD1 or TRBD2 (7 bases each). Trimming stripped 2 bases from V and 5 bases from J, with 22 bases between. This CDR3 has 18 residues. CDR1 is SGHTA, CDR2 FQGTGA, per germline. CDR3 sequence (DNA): TGTGCCAGCAGCTTATTTAATGCACCGACAGGGAGGGACAATGAGCAGTTCTTC. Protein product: CASSLFNAPTGRDNEQFF.

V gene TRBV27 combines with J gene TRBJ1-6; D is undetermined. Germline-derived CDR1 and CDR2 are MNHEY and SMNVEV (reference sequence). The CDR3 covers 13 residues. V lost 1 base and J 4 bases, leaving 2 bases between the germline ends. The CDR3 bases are TGTGCCAGCAGTTTATTTTATAATTCACCCCTCCACTTT. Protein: CASSLFYNSPLHF.